These T cell receptor beta chains were read from a single sample in a study of beta chain features in type 1 diabetes. Generated by immunoSEQ multiplex PCR, the TCRdb table keeps only in-frame clones and is missing some. Here the sample spans over 600,000 clones, around 12% being singletons. Sequenced input: naive CD4+ T cells from blood. The receptors shown here come from a man younger than 40 with type 1 diabetes. Each CDR3 is given with its conserved first and last residue. The order of the fields is J gene, clone size, D gene, V gene, CDR3 DNA, CDR3 protein. D genes are given only for firm matches. Rows may omit the clone size; those that give it use once, few, many or a size class.

J gene: TRBJ1-2
clone size: NA
D gene: NA
V gene: TRBV30
CDR3 DNA: TGTGCCTGGAACTTCCCCAGGGAGCATGGCTACACCTTC
CDR3 protein: CAWNFPREHGYTF

J gene: TRBJ1-4
clone size: few
D gene: NA
V gene: TRBV27
CDR3 DNA: TGTGCCAGCAGTTTACGAGGGAGTGAAAAACTGTTTTTT
CDR3 protein: CASSLRGSEKLFF

J gene: TRBJ2-7
clone size: NA
D gene: NA
V gene: TRBV7-9
CDR3 DNA: TGTGCCAGCAGCTTAGCAGAAGACTCCTACGAGCAGTACTTC
CDR3 protein: CASSLAEDSYEQYF

J gene: TRBJ2-5
clone size: NA
D gene: NA
V gene: TRBV10-2
CDR3 DNA: TGCGCCAGCAGTGAGTCGCCAGCCCAAGAGACCCAGTACTTC
CDR3 protein: CASSESPAQETQYF

J gene: TRBJ1-1
clone size: NA
D gene: TRBD1
V gene: TRBV6-1
CDR3 DNA: TGTGCCAGCAGTGGTCCGGGACAGGGATGGAACACTGAAGCTTTCTTT
CDR3 protein: CASSGPGQGWNTEAFF

J gene: TRBJ2-3
clone size: few
D gene: TRBD1
V gene: TRBV28
CDR3 DNA: TGTGCCAGCCTGGGACAGGGGGTATCGACAGATACGCAGTATTTT
CDR3 protein: CASLGQGVSTDTQYF

J gene: TRBJ1-2
clone size: NA
D gene: NA
V gene: TRBV7-9
CDR3 DNA: TGTGCCAGCAGCTTAAGTTCGGCGGACTATGGCTACACCTTC
CDR3 protein: CASSLSSADYGYTF

J gene: TRBJ2-7
clone size: NA
D gene: TRBD2
V gene: TRBV5-1
CDR3 DNA: TGCGCCAGCAGCTTCCGGGACTATCCCCCCTACGAGCAGTACTTC
CDR3 protein: CASSFRDYPPYEQYF

J gene: TRBJ2-7
clone size: NA
D gene: NA
V gene: TRBV20-1
CDR3 DNA: TGCAGTGCTCCCAGGGAGTACGAGCAGTACTTC
CDR3 protein: CSAPREYEQYF

J gene: TRBJ2-2
clone size: few
D gene: NA
V gene: TRBV28
CDR3 DNA: TGTGCCAGCAGAGAAGGGGCAGGCACACGGGAGCTGTTTTTT
CDR3 protein: CASREGAGTRELFF

J gene: TRBJ2-3
clone size: few
D gene: NA
V gene: TRBV5-1
CDR3 DNA: TGCGCCAGCAGCTTCGAAGATACGCAGTATTTT
CDR3 protein: CASSFEDTQYF

J gene: TRBJ1-5
clone size: NA
D gene: NA
V gene: TRBV27
CDR3 DNA: TGTGCCAGCAGTGGATCGACAAGCAATCAGCCCCAGCATTTT
CDR3 protein: CASSGSTSNQPQHF

J gene: TRBJ2-1
clone size: NA
D gene: NA
V gene: TRBV2
CDR3 DNA: TGTGCCAGCAGTGGCGGGGGCCCCGACTATGTTGAGCAGTTCTTC
CDR3 protein: CASSGGGPDYVEQFF

J gene: TRBJ1-2
clone size: few
D gene: NA
V gene: TRBV2
CDR3 DNA: TGTGCCAGCGGGGACGGTCCTAGATCTTGGGGCTACACCTTC
CDR3 protein: CASGDGPRSWGYTF

J gene: TRBJ2-5
clone size: NA
D gene: NA
V gene: TRBV4-3
CDR3 DNA: TGCGCCAGCAGCCAAGATCGGGCCGGTGAGACCCAGTACTTC
CDR3 protein: CASSQDRAGETQYF

J gene: TRBJ2-5
clone size: NA
D gene: TRBD2
V gene: TRBV28
CDR3 DNA: TGTGCCAGCAGAACTAGCGGGGGGTACCAAGAGACCCAGTACTTC
CDR3 protein: CASRTSGGYQETQYF

J gene: TRBJ2-3
clone size: NA
D gene: TRBD2
V gene: TRBV4-3
CDR3 DNA: TGCGCCAGCAGCCAAGAAGGGACTAGCGGGAGAGATACGCAGTATTTT
CDR3 protein: CASSQEGTSGRDTQYF

J gene: TRBJ1-1
clone size: few
D gene: NA
V gene: TRBV11-3
CDR3 DNA: TGTGCCAGCACCGACAGGCTCTCACAAGCTTTCTTT
CDR3 protein: CASTDRLSQAFF

J gene: TRBJ2-5
clone size: NA
D gene: NA
V gene: TRBV5-1
CDR3 DNA: TGCGCCAGCAGCCTCGACATGGTAGAGACCCAGTACTTC
CDR3 protein: CASSLDMVETQYF

J gene: TRBJ2-5
clone size: few
D gene: NA
V gene: TRBV5-1
CDR3 DNA: TGCGCCAGCAGTTTCGACAGCCCACAAGAGACCCAGTACTTC
CDR3 protein: CASSFDSPQETQYF

J gene: TRBJ2-3
clone size: few
D gene: NA
V gene: TRBV6-6
CDR3 DNA: TGTGCCAGCAGCCCTACAGGACCTAGCACAGATACGCAGTATTTT
CDR3 protein: CASSPTGPSTDTQYF

J gene: TRBJ1-2
clone size: NA
D gene: TRBD1
V gene: TRBV29-1
CDR3 DNA: TGCAGCGTTGGTAGGGACAGGGAATTCTATGGCTACACCTTC
CDR3 protein: CSVGRDREFYGYTF

J gene: TRBJ1-1
clone size: few
D gene: TRBD1
V gene: TRBV6-1
CDR3 DNA: TGTGCCAGCAGTGAAAGGGGGCACACTGAAGCTTTCTTT
CDR3 protein: CASSERGHTEAFF

J gene: TRBJ2-7
clone size: few
D gene: TRBD1
V gene: TRBV4-3
CDR3 DNA: TGCGCCAGCAGCCAAGAGGCAGGGGGCTTGTACGAGCAGTACTTC
CDR3 protein: CASSQEAGGLYEQYF

J gene: TRBJ1-5
clone size: few
D gene: TRBD1
V gene: TRBV30
CDR3 DNA: TGTGCCTGGGACGACAGGGGCGATCAGCCCCAGCATTTT
CDR3 protein: CAWDDRGDQPQHF

J gene: TRBJ1-2
clone size: NA
D gene: NA
V gene: TRBV18
CDR3 DNA: TGTGCCAGCTCACCATTTGAGGGAAGGCCGAACTATGGCTACACCTTC
CDR3 protein: CASSPFEGRPNYGYTF

J gene: TRBJ2-7
clone size: few
D gene: NA
V gene: TRBV2
CDR3 DNA: TGTGCCAGCCGGGCTGAGACAGACTCCTACGAGCAGTACTTC
CDR3 protein: CASRAETDSYEQYF

J gene: TRBJ2-7
clone size: NA
D gene: NA
V gene: TRBV5-1
CDR3 DNA: TGCGCCAGCAGCTTGGCCGCGGCCTACGAGCAGTACTTC
CDR3 protein: CASSLAAAYEQYF

J gene: TRBJ2-4
clone size: NA
D gene: TRBD1
V gene: TRBV4-2
CDR3 DNA: TGTGCCAGCAGCCAGGGCGGTCTGACAGGGGTTCCCAAAAACATTCAGTACTTC
CDR3 protein: CASSQGGLTGVPKNIQYF

J gene: TRBJ1-1
clone size: NA
D gene: NA
V gene: TRBV25-1
CDR3 DNA: TGTGCCAGCAGTGGAGGGGGGAACATGAACACTGAAGCTTTCTTT
CDR3 protein: CASSGGGNMNTEAFF

J gene: TRBJ2-3
clone size: few
D gene: TRBD1
V gene: TRBV2
CDR3 DNA: TGTGCCTCCCGGAGAGGGGGCGCAAGTACAGATACGCAGTATTTT
CDR3 protein: CASRRGGASTDTQYF

J gene: TRBJ2-5
clone size: once
D gene: TRBD2
V gene: TRBV6-5
CDR3 DNA: TGTGCCAGCAGCCCAAGCGGGGGGCAAGAGACCCAGTACTTC
CDR3 protein: CASSPSGGQETQYF

J gene: TRBJ1-1
clone size: NA
D gene: NA
V gene: TRBV2
CDR3 DNA: TGTGCCAGCAGTGAATTATCGCGGTTCAGGACTGAAGCTTTCTTT
CDR3 protein: CASSELSRFRTEAFF

J gene: TRBJ1-1
clone size: NA
D gene: NA
V gene: TRBV13
CDR3 DNA: TGTGCCAGCAGCTTAGAAGGTGGTAGGGCAGGGACTGAAGCTTTCTTT
CDR3 protein: CASSLEGGRAGTEAFF

J gene: TRBJ1-2
clone size: NA
D gene: NA
V gene: TRBV7-6
CDR3 DNA: TGTGCCAGCAGCTCAGAGACAGGATTTGTCAAGGGCTACACCTTC
CDR3 protein: CASSSETGFVKGYTF

J gene: TRBJ1-6
clone size: few
D gene: NA
V gene: TRBV30
CDR3 DNA: TGTGCCTGGAGAGGACAGAATAGAAATAATTCACCCCTCCACTTT
CDR3 protein: CAWRGQNRNNSPLHF

J gene: TRBJ1-2
clone size: NA
D gene: NA
V gene: TRBV5-8
CDR3 DNA: TGTGCCAGCAGCTTGATTCGGGCGGGGCATAACTATGGCTACACCTTC
CDR3 protein: CASSLIRAGHNYGYTF

J gene: TRBJ1-2
clone size: NA
D gene: NA
V gene: TRBV10-2
CDR3 DNA: TGCGCCAGCAGCGTTATTGTAGGAGCGGATGGCTACACCTTC
CDR3 protein: CASSVIVGADGYTF

J gene: TRBJ1-1
clone size: NA
D gene: NA
V gene: TRBV7-8
CDR3 DNA: TGTGCCAGCAGCTTAGGAGGGTCCTCCAGTGAAGCTTTCTTT
CDR3 protein: CASSLGGSSSEAFF

J gene: TRBJ2-5
clone size: few
D gene: NA
V gene: TRBV9
CDR3 DNA: TGTGCCAGCAGCGCCAGGCCGGGACGCCAAGAGACCCAGTACTTC
CDR3 protein: CASSARPGRQETQYF

J gene: TRBJ1-2
clone size: NA
D gene: TRBD1
V gene: TRBV25-1
CDR3 DNA: TGTGCCAGCAGTGGCCAGGGGGTCTATGGCTACACCTTC
CDR3 protein: CASSGQGVYGYTF

J gene: TRBJ1-4
clone size: NA
D gene: TRBD1
V gene: TRBV2
CDR3 DNA: TGTGCCAGCACCCCGGGGACAGGGAATGAAAAACTGTTTTTT
CDR3 protein: CASTPGTGNEKLFF

J gene: TRBJ2-3
clone size: NA
D gene: NA
V gene: TRBV7-2
CDR3 DNA: TGTGCCAGCACCCCCGACAGGTCTCAGGATACGCAGTATTTT
CDR3 protein: CASTPDRSQDTQYF

J gene: TRBJ1-2
clone size: NA
D gene: TRBD1
V gene: TRBV10-3
CDR3 DNA: TGTGCCATCAGTGAGCGGGACAGCTATGGCTACACCTTC
CDR3 protein: CAISERDSYGYTF

J gene: TRBJ2-3
clone size: few
D gene: NA
V gene: TRBV7-6
CDR3 DNA: TGTGCCAGCAGCCCCCGACTGCAACTCACAGATACGCAGTATTTT
CDR3 protein: CASSPRLQLTDTQYF

J gene: TRBJ2-1
clone size: NA
D gene: TRBD1
V gene: TRBV5-8
CDR3 DNA: TGTGCCAGCGGCCTTAACCGGGACAGGCAGTTCTTC
CDR3 protein: CASGLNRDRQFF

J gene: TRBJ1-2
clone size: once
D gene: NA
V gene: TRBV5-6
CDR3 DNA: TGTGCCAGCAGCTTGACGGGAGGTGAAAATGGCTACACCTTC
CDR3 protein: CASSLTGGENGYTF

J gene: TRBJ1-3
clone size: NA
D gene: NA
V gene: TRBV5-1
CDR3 DNA: TGCGCCAGCAGCCGTGGGACCGCTCCTGGAAACACCATATATTTT
CDR3 protein: CASSRGTAPGNTIYF

J gene: TRBJ1-2
clone size: few
D gene: NA
V gene: TRBV7-2
CDR3 DNA: TGTGCCAGCAGCTTAGCGGCTCACTTAAGGGGCTACACCTTC
CDR3 protein: CASSLAAHLRGYTF

J gene: TRBJ2-6
clone size: NA
D gene: TRBD1
V gene: TRBV5-1
CDR3 DNA: TGCGCCAGCAGCTTGCAGGGGGCACCTGGGGCCAACGTCCTGACTTTC
CDR3 protein: CASSLQGAPGANVLTF

J gene: TRBJ2-5
clone size: NA
D gene: TRBD1
V gene: TRBV9
CDR3 DNA: TGTGCCAGCAGCCCCTGGACAGGGGAAGAGACCCAGTACTTC
CDR3 protein: CASSPWTGEETQYF

J gene: TRBJ2-7
clone size: few
D gene: NA
V gene: TRBV6-5
CDR3 DNA: TGTGCCAGCATTGCAGGGGATACCTACGAGCAGTACTTC
CDR3 protein: CASIAGDTYEQYF

J gene: TRBJ1-5
clone size: NA
D gene: NA
V gene: TRBV20-1
CDR3 DNA: TGCAGTGCTAGTGACGGCCAGCCCCAGCATTTT
CDR3 protein: CSASDGQPQHF

J gene: TRBJ2-3
clone size: NA
D gene: NA
V gene: TRBV18
CDR3 DNA: TGTGCCAGCTCAGCGGAAGATAGCACAGATACGCAGTATTTT
CDR3 protein: CASSAEDSTDTQYF

J gene: TRBJ2-7
clone size: NA
D gene: TRBD1
V gene: TRBV5-1
CDR3 DNA: TGCGCCAGCACCCCCCTGGGGGCCGGGACAGGGGCCTACTACGAGCAGTACTTC
CDR3 protein: CASTPLGAGTGAYYEQYF

J gene: TRBJ1-1
clone size: NA
D gene: NA
V gene: TRBV7-2
CDR3 DNA: TGTGCCAGCAGCTGGCGTTGGGCTGAAGCTTTCTTT
CDR3 protein: CASSWRWAEAFF

J gene: TRBJ2-1
clone size: NA
D gene: NA
V gene: TRBV7-2
CDR3 DNA: TGTGCCAGCAGCCGGGAGAGGACGGGGCAGTTCTTC
CDR3 protein: CASSRERTGQFF

J gene: TRBJ1-2
clone size: NA
D gene: NA
V gene: TRBV28
CDR3 DNA: TGTGCCAGCAGTTTCCCCACCCGGACAAGTGGCTACACCTTC
CDR3 protein: CASSFPTRTSGYTF

J gene: TRBJ2-1
clone size: NA
D gene: TRBD1
V gene: TRBV29-1
CDR3 DNA: TGCAGCCCTCTTGTACCGGGACAGGGAAGAGGTGAGCAGTTCTTC
CDR3 protein: CSPLVPGQGRGEQFF

J gene: TRBJ2-5
clone size: NA
D gene: NA
V gene: TRBV4-1
CDR3 DNA: TGCGCCAGCAGCCAACCGACTAGGGGGGAGACCCAGTACTTC
CDR3 protein: CASSQPTRGETQYF